One sample yielded the 20 T cell receptor beta chains listed below, sequenced in a study of metastatic and nonmetastatic thyroid tumors. Not a single patient had been given any form of treatment at any point before undergoing thyroid surgery. Using MiXCR, TCRdb re-called clones from the PCR reads. The sample comprises 43,000 or so clones, less than 5% of which are singletons, and around a tenth rests with the top ten. What was sequenced was blood. These receptor sequences come from a female donor with papillary thyroid cancer or a benign thyroid nodule (not recorded which). Some clones in this sample may be carry-over from other donors' samples.

Many counts were recorded for this clone. The gene calls are TRBV12-3 or TRBV12-4 and TRBJ1-1, with D maybe TRBD1 (6 bases). Trimming took 5 bases from V and 7 from J, leaving 17 bases between them. The CDR3 totals 14 residues. The CDR3 DNA reads as TGTGCCAGCAGTCCCTCGGGGGCGGGGAGTGAAGCTTTCTTT. This encodes CASSPSGAGSEAFF.

The V and J genes are TRBV30 and TRBJ2-7, with a weak D call TRBD1 (6 bases). Germline V gene sequence: CDR1 GTSNPN, CDR2 SVGIG (reference sequence). This CDR3 is 8 amino acids long. This CDR3 reads CAWSSTGV. CDR3 sequence (DNA): TGTGCCTGGAGTTCCACAGGGGTC.

Ten or more counts support this clone. The chain has TRBV5-8 and TRBJ2-1, with unresolved D. Trimming took 0 bases from V and 1 from J, leaving 8 bases between them. The CDR3 has 15 residues. Germline lookup yields CDR1 SGHTS and CDR2 YDEGEE. The CDR3 spells CASSLGIASYNEQFF. CDR3 DNA sequence: TGTGCCAGCAGCTTGGGGATAGCTTCCTACAATGAGCAGTTCTTC.

This clone was seen at least ten times. CDR3 in amino acids: CASSLPYASGNTIYF. For the CDR3, the DNA is TGTGCCAGCAGTCTGCCCTACGCCTCTGGAAACACCATATATTTT. The chain uses TRBV5-5 and TRBJ1-3; D unclear. Germline V gene data show CDR1 as SGHKS and CDR2 as YYEKEE (reference sequence). V was trimmed by 5 bases and J by 0 bases, leaving 12 bases between them. The CDR3 is 15 residues long.

This clone was found many times. The rearrangement uses TRBV7-9 and TRBJ2-7; 7 bases agree with TRBD2. The length of the CDR3 is 21 residues. Germline trimming cut 1 base from V and 1 base from J; bases unmatched to any gene: 22. From germline, CDR1 is SEHNR and CDR2 FQNEAQ (reference sequence). The CDR3 reads CASSLVRGGGRIVAGSYEQYF. The CDR3 region has the DNA TGTGCCAGCAGCTTAGTGAGAGGCGGCGGGAGAATAGTGGCCGGGTCCTACGAGCAGTACTTC.

Turning to this clone: A read error may explain this, as a much larger clone is one base away. V is TRBV7-6 and J is TRBJ2-1; no definite D call. Trimming took 1 base from V and 3 from J, leaving 13 bases between them. CDR1 is SGHVS and CDR2 is FNYEAQ in the germline V gene. The CDR3 covers 16 residues. The CDR3: CASSLDLLVRYNEQFF. CDR3 nucleotides: TGTGCCAGCAGCTTAGATCTCCTAGTCCGCTACAATGAGCAGTTCTTC.

In the case of this clone: At one end the junction does not follow the germline gene, possibly because of a read error. V and J are TRBV12-3 or TRBV12-4 and TRBJ2-2; D might be TRBD2 (6 bases). CDR3 length equals 15 residues. The chain's CDR3 is CTSSPEGRAGGELFF. DNA of the CDR3: TGTACCAGCAGCCCCGAGGGCAGGGCGGGAGGGGAGCTGTTTTTT.

This clone was seen a few times. The chain is built from TRBV19 and TRBJ1-2; no firm D call. The CDR3 is 12 residues long. Germline values: CDR1 LNHDA, CDR2 SQIVND (reference sequence). V lost 9 bases and J lost 1, with 9 bases in between. The CDR3 coding sequence is TGTGCCAGCCTGACTTTTAACTATGGCTACACCTTC. This codes for CASLTFNYGYTF.

By sample share, this clone is medium-sized. The chain has TRBV19 and TRBJ2-1, with a tentative D call TRBD2 (7 bases). V was shortened by 5 bases and J by 0 bases, with 20 bases between the two germline ends. Looked up from germline, CDR1 is LNHDA and CDR2 is SQIVND (reference sequence). The CDR3 consists of 18 residues. The CDR3 nucleotides are TGTGCCAGTAGTCGGGGGCCTACTAGCGAAAGCTCCTACAATGAGCAGTTCTTC. Translation: CASSRGPTSESSYNEQFF.

V gene TRBV6-1 combines with J gene TRBJ2-5, with 8 nucleotides matching TRBD1. Trimming took 6 bases from V and 5 from J; bases not matched to a gene: 5. This CDR3 has 13 residues. Germline V gene data show CDR1 as MNHNS and CDR2 as SASEGT. CDR3 protein: CASSRRDRETQYF. DNA of the CDR3: TGTGCCAGCAGCCGCCGGGACAGGGAGACCCAGTACTTC.

This clone was counted ten times or more. The genes are TRBV27 and TRBJ2-7; 16 nucleotides agree with TRBD2. Germline assignment: CDR1 MNHEY and CDR2 SMNVEV (reference sequence). After removal of 2 bases from V and 2 bases from J, the junction contained 6 bases not matched to a gene. There are 18 residues in the CDR3. Here the CDR3 reads CASSLRGLAGGPPYEQYF. For the CDR3, the DNA is TGTGCCAGCAGTTTAAGGGGACTAGCGGGAGGGCCCCCCTACGAGCAGTACTTC.

This clone was detected only a few times. Mismatch with germline at one junction end may stem from a read error. The rearrangement uses TRBV15 and TRBJ1-5; D uncertain. CDR1 is LNHNV and CDR2 is YYDKDF in the germline V gene (reference sequence). The CDR3 is 15 residues long. The CDR3, as DNA: TGTGCCATCAGCGAGAGACCTGGGGAGGCGCAGCCCCAGCATTTT. Protein: CAISERPGEAQPQHF.

This clone was counted at least ten times. The chain combines TRBV3-1 with TRBJ2-5; 10 nucleotides align to TRBD2. V shed 4 bases, J shed 4 bases, and the junction held 12 bases outside the gene matches. CDR1 is LGHDT, CDR2 YNNKEL, per germline (reference sequence). The CDR3 sequence is 17 residues long. The CDR3, as DNA: TGTGCCAGCAGCCCCCGTACAGCGGGAGGGGTCGGAGAGACCCAGTACTTC. Its translation is CASSPRTAGGVGETQYF.

This clone has more than one count but fewer than ten. The chain has TRBV11-2 and TRBJ1-2; D is unresolved. This CDR3 contains 14 residues. V shed 1 base and J shed 5 bases, with 11 bases lying between them. Germline values: CDR1 SGHAT, CDR2 FQNNGV. The CDR3 sequence is CASSLVGIGYGYTF. The CDR3 DNA is TGTGCCAGCAGCTTAGTCGGGATAGGTTATGGCTACACCTTC.

This clone was detected many times. The chain couples TRBV18 to TRBJ2-5, with D uncertain. Germline assignment: CDR1 KGHSH and CDR2 LQKENI. This CDR3 contains 13 residues. Trimming left V 0 bases short and J 5 bases short, with 7 bases between. The CDR3 coding sequence is TGTGCCAGCTCACCACCGGTCCTCGAGACCCAGTACTTC. Residues: CASSPPVLETQYF.

This clone has a count of ten or more. The rearrangement joins TRBV5-6 to TRBJ2-7; D call uncertain. Germline V CDR1 and CDR2: SGHDT, YYEEEE. The V end was cut by 4 bases, the J end by 3 bases, with 14 bases between. CDR3 length: 14 residues. As DNA, the CDR3 is TGTGCCAGCAGCCCAGGACCTCGAGGCTACGAGCAGTACTTC. It encodes CASSPGPRGYEQYF.

This clone was counted a few times. V usage is TRBV16 and J usage is TRBJ2-1, with D uncertain. Germline-derived CDR1 and CDR2 are KGHSY and FQNENV. The V and J ends lost 0 bases and 5 bases respectively, with 8 bases between them. This CDR3 has 14 residues. CDR3 region: CASSQSGGNNEQFF. CDR3 DNA: TGTGCCAGCAGCCAATCTGGCGGTAACAATGAGCAGTTCTTC.

This clone was found a few times. The chain links TRBV6-1 to TRBJ1-3; D gene ambiguous. The V and J ends lost 3 bases and 3 bases respectively, with 9 bases between them. The CDR3 length is 14 residues. Germline CDR1 reads MNHNS; CDR2 reads SASEGT. CDR3 DNA sequence: TGTGCCAGCAGTGAGGTGAGGGTTGGAAACACCATATATTTT. Translated: CASSEVRVGNTIYF.

This clone was detected ten times or more. The chain links TRBV11-2 to TRBJ2-7; the D gene is possibly TRBD1 (5 bases). Trimming shortened V by 4 bases and J by 2 bases, and 9 bases separated the two germline ends. CDR3 size: 13 residues. Germline V gene lookup returns CDR1 SGHAT and CDR2 FQNNGV. CDR3 in amino acids: CASSSGHTYEQYF. Here the CDR3 DNA reads TGTGCCAGCAGCTCCGGACACACCTACGAGCAGTACTTC.

This clone appeared a few times. The rearrangement uses TRBV24-1 and TRBJ2-5; D uncertain. Germline values: CDR1 KGHDR, CDR2 SFDVKD. The CDR3 is made up of 11 amino acids. The V and J ends lost 3 bases and 5 bases respectively, with 3 bases between them. The CDR3 coding sequence is TGTGCCACCAGTGATACCGAGACCCAGTACTTC. Protein sequence: CATSDTETQYF.